Listed below are T cell receptor beta chains from one sample, sequenced in a study of T cell responses to AZD1222 COVID-19 vaccine. Libraries were prepared by immunoSEQ multiplex PCR; TCRdb keeps only in-frame clonotypes and omits some of them. The data show 190,000 or so clones, with around 89% seen just once and roughly 27% held by the top ten. Source: peripheral blood, taken 28 days after the second AZD1222 dose. The receptors were sampled from an adult who received the AZD1222 COVID-19 vaccine. Both conserved end residues are part of each CDR3. D genes are given only for firm matches. Clone size is not always given. Where it is, it says once, few, many or a class for expanded clones.

v_gene: TRBV27; j_gene: TRBJ1-1; d_gene: NA; abundance: NA; CDR3aa: CASSPMEGAFF
v_gene: TRBV25-1; j_gene: TRBJ1-1; d_gene: NA; abundance: NA; CDR3aa: CASSEVRPNTEAFF
v_gene: TRBV23-1; j_gene: TRBJ1-6; d_gene: TRBD1; abundance: NA; CDR3aa: CASTAGTGWFYNSPLHF
v_gene: TRBV11-2; j_gene: TRBJ2-5; d_gene: TRBD2; abundance: NA; CDR3aa: CASSAVSGKETQYF
v_gene: TRBV7-2; j_gene: TRBJ2-4; d_gene: TRBD2; abundance: NA; CDR3aa: CASSSGLAGNIQYF
v_gene: TRBV15; j_gene: TRBJ2-6; d_gene: TRBD2; abundance: NA; CDR3aa: CATSRRRGGVGANVLTF
v_gene: TRBV6-2/TRBV6-3; j_gene: TRBJ2-5; d_gene: NA; abundance: once; CDR3aa: CASSDQETQYF
v_gene: TRBV4-2; j_gene: TRBJ2-7; d_gene: NA; abundance: once; CDR3aa: CASSQDGAGLGEQYF
v_gene: TRBV19; j_gene: TRBJ1-2; d_gene: NA; abundance: NA; CDR3aa: CASTDNPGVGGYTF
v_gene: TRBV28; j_gene: TRBJ2-3; d_gene: NA; abundance: NA; CDR3aa: CASSPTISSTDTQYF
v_gene: TRBV6-5; j_gene: TRBJ1-2; d_gene: TRBD1; abundance: NA; CDR3aa: CASIPGQRGYGYTF
v_gene: TRBV18; j_gene: TRBJ1-6; d_gene: NA; abundance: NA; CDR3aa: CASSPQDSNSPLHF
v_gene: TRBV7-2; j_gene: TRBJ2-7; d_gene: NA; abundance: NA; CDR3aa: CASSLGAGRYEQYF
v_gene: TRBV19; j_gene: TRBJ2-5; d_gene: NA; abundance: NA; CDR3aa: CASKQGRGETQYF
v_gene: TRBV6-5; j_gene: TRBJ1-5; d_gene: TRBD1; abundance: once; CDR3aa: CASSIGTVPNQPQHF
v_gene: TRBV7-9; j_gene: TRBJ2-2; d_gene: TRBD2; abundance: NA; CDR3aa: CASSSRTSGGRWTGELFF
v_gene: TRBV5-4; j_gene: TRBJ2-7; d_gene: TRBD2; abundance: once; CDR3aa: CASSTLAGNSYEQYF
v_gene: TRBV4-3; j_gene: TRBJ2-3; d_gene: TRBD2; abundance: NA; CDR3aa: CASSQDSTSGTDTQYF
v_gene: TRBV7-3; j_gene: TRBJ1-1; d_gene: NA; abundance: NA; CDR3aa: CASSLGQNTEAFF
v_gene: TRBV7-2; j_gene: TRBJ2-7; d_gene: TRBD2; abundance: NA; CDR3aa: CASSLLPSGYSYEQYF
v_gene: TRBV9; j_gene: TRBJ2-3; d_gene: TRBD2; abundance: NA; CDR3aa: CASSPERGASTDTQYF
v_gene: TRBV9; j_gene: TRBJ1-2; d_gene: TRBD1; abundance: NA; CDR3aa: CASSVGRDRANYGYTF
v_gene: TRBV4-2; j_gene: TRBJ2-7; d_gene: TRBD2; abundance: NA; CDR3aa: CASSQGGTGGPDEQYF
v_gene: TRBV28; j_gene: TRBJ2-1; d_gene: NA; abundance: NA; CDR3aa: CASSFRRDEQFF
v_gene: TRBV7-9; j_gene: TRBJ2-2; d_gene: NA; abundance: NA; CDR3aa: CASSTGLGGELFF
v_gene: TRBV11-1; j_gene: TRBJ2-1; d_gene: NA; abundance: NA; CDR3aa: CASSPRARANEQFF
v_gene: TRBV28; j_gene: TRBJ2-4; d_gene: TRBD2; abundance: NA; CDR3aa: CASSSPLREGTKNIQYF
v_gene: TRBV19; j_gene: TRBJ1-5; d_gene: NA; abundance: NA; CDR3aa: CATNPQGGIGNQPQHF
v_gene: TRBV7-2; j_gene: TRBJ2-7; d_gene: TRBD1; abundance: NA; CDR3aa: CASSLGQGTYEQYF
v_gene: TRBV24-1; j_gene: TRBJ2-2; d_gene: NA; abundance: few; CDR3aa: CATSDGDGGEPDGELFF
v_gene: TRBV27; j_gene: TRBJ1-5; d_gene: NA; abundance: NA; CDR3aa: CASSLSGTVDNQPQHF
v_gene: TRBV6-5; j_gene: TRBJ2-4; d_gene: NA; abundance: NA; CDR3aa: CASTKQWRENIQYF
v_gene: TRBV5-1; j_gene: TRBJ2-3; d_gene: NA; abundance: NA; CDR3aa: CASSPRGGRPDTQYF
v_gene: TRBV14; j_gene: TRBJ1-1; d_gene: NA; abundance: NA; CDR3aa: CASSQVIQEAFF
v_gene: TRBV3-1/TRBV3-2; j_gene: TRBJ1-1; d_gene: NA; abundance: NA; CDR3aa: CASSRDQRTEAFF
v_gene: TRBV29-1; j_gene: TRBJ2-2; d_gene: NA; abundance: NA; CDR3aa: CSVRTTATGELFF
v_gene: TRBV27; j_gene: TRBJ2-5; d_gene: TRBD2; abundance: NA; CDR3aa: CASSLGLAGGGGTQYF
v_gene: TRBV10-3; j_gene: TRBJ2-7; d_gene: TRBD2; abundance: NA; CDR3aa: CAISEGGRANYEQYF
v_gene: TRBV5-1; j_gene: TRBJ2-1; d_gene: NA; abundance: NA; CDR3aa: CASSLEGEQFF
v_gene: TRBV29-1; j_gene: TRBJ2-7; d_gene: NA; abundance: NA; CDR3aa: CSVGEEAEYF
v_gene: TRBV3-1/TRBV3-2; j_gene: TRBJ2-2; d_gene: NA; abundance: NA; CDR3aa: CASRAHAPNTGELFF
v_gene: TRBV28; j_gene: TRBJ2-2; d_gene: NA; abundance: NA; CDR3aa: CASSRNREGGELFF
v_gene: TRBV7-2; j_gene: TRBJ2-5; d_gene: NA; abundance: NA; CDR3aa: CASSLWPGRETQYF
v_gene: TRBV28; j_gene: TRBJ2-1; d_gene: TRBD2; abundance: NA; CDR3aa: CASTSLTSGTYNEQFF
v_gene: TRBV19; j_gene: TRBJ1-5; d_gene: NA; abundance: NA; CDR3aa: CASSFSVPGRRTYSNQPQHF
v_gene: TRBV6-5; j_gene: TRBJ2-7; d_gene: TRBD1; abundance: NA; CDR3aa: CASSLGQGVYEQYF
v_gene: TRBV19; j_gene: TRBJ2-1; d_gene: TRBD1; abundance: NA; CDR3aa: CASSSSTGSQLQPFF
v_gene: TRBV7-3; j_gene: TRBJ2-2; d_gene: NA; abundance: NA; CDR3aa: CASSSRRGPGELFF
v_gene: TRBV2; j_gene: TRBJ2-1; d_gene: TRBD2; abundance: NA; CDR3aa: CASMGTRSGNEQFF
v_gene: TRBV6-5; j_gene: TRBJ1-2; d_gene: TRBD1; abundance: NA; CDR3aa: CASSLGTGRRNYGYTF
v_gene: TRBV2; j_gene: TRBJ2-1; d_gene: TRBD2; abundance: once; CDR3aa: CASSRTSGSDEQFF
v_gene: TRBV2; j_gene: TRBJ2-7; d_gene: TRBD2; abundance: NA; CDR3aa: CASTGLAGLYEQYF
v_gene: TRBV5-1; j_gene: TRBJ2-7; d_gene: NA; abundance: NA; CDR3aa: CASSLSATGGAYEQYF
v_gene: TRBV28; j_gene: TRBJ2-5; d_gene: NA; abundance: NA; CDR3aa: CASSSGQKETQYF
v_gene: TRBV2; j_gene: TRBJ1-4; d_gene: TRBD1; abundance: NA; CDR3aa: CASGPGQSIEKLFF